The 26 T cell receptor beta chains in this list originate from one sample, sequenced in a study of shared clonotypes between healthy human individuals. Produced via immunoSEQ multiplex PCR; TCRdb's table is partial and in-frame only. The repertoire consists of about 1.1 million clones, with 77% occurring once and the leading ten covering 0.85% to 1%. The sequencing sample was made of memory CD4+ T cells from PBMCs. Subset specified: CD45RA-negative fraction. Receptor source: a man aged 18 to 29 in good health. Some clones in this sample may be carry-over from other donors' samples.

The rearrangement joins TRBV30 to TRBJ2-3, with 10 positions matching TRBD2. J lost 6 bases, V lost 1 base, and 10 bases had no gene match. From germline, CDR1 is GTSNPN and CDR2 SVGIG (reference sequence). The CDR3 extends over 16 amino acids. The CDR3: CAWSGQREGLSDTQYF. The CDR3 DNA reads TGTGCCTGGAGTGGCCAGCGGGAGGGCCTGTCCGATACGCAGTATTTT.

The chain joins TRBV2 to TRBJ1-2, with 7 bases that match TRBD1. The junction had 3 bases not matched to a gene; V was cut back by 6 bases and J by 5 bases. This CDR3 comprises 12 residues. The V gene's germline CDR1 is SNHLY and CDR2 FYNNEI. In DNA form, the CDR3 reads TGTGCCAGCAGACAACAGGGGTATGGCTACACCTTC. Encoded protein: CASRQQGYGYTF.

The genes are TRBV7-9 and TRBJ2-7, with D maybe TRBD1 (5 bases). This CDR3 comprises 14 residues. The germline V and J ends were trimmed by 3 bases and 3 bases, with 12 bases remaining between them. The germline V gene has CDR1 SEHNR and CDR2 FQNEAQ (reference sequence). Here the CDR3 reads CASSFNSQGYEQYF. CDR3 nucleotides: TGTGCCAGCAGCTTCAATAGTCAGGGCTACGAGCAGTACTTC.

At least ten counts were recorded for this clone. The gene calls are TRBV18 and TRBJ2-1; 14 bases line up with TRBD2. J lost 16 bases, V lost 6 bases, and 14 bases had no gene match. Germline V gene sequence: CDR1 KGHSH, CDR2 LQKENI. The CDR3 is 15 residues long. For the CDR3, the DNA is TGTGCCAGCTCCGAAACGACCGGGACTAGCGGGAGTGGTTTCTTC. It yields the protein CASSETTGTSGSGFF. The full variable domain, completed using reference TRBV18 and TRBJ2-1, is NAGVMQNPRHLVRRRGQEARLRCSPMKGHSHVYWYRQLPEEGLKFMVYLQKENIIDESGMPKERFSAEFPKEGPSILRIQQVVRGDSAAYFCASSETTGTSGSGFFGPGTRLTVL.

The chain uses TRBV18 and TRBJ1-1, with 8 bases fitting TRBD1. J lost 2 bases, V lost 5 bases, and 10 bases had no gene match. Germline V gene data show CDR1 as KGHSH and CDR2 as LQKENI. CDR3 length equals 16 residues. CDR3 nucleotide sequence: TGTGCCAGCTCATTAGGACAGGGCTGGGTAAACACTGAAGCTTTCTTT. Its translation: CASSLGQGWVNTEAFF. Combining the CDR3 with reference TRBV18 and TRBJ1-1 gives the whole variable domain NAGVMQNPRHLVRRRGQEARLRCSPMKGHSHVYWYRQLPEEGLKFMVYLQKENIIDESGMPKERFSAEFPKEGPSILRIQQVVRGDSAAYFCASSLGQGWVNTEAFFGQGTRLTVV.

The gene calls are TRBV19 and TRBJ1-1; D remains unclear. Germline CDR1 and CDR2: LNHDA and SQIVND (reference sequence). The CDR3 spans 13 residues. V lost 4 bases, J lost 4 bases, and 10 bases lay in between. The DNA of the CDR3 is TGTGCCAGTAGTAGCAGGTTGGGCACTGAAGCTTTCTTT. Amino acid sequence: CASSSRLGTEAFF.

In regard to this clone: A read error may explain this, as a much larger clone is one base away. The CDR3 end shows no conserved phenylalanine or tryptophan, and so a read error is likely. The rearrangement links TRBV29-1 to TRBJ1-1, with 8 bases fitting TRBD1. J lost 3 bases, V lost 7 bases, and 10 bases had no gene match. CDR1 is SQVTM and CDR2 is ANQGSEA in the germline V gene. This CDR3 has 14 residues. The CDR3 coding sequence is TGCAGCGCCGCTGACAGGGGAGAGTACACTGAAGCTTTCCTT. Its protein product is CSAADRGEYTEAFL.

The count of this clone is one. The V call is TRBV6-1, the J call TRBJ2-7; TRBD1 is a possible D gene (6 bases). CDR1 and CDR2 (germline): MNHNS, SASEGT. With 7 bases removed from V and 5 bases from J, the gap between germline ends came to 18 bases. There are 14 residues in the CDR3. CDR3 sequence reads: CASNRREGVNEQYF. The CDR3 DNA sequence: TGTGCCAGCAATCGTCGAGAGGGGGTCAACGAGCAGTACTTC.

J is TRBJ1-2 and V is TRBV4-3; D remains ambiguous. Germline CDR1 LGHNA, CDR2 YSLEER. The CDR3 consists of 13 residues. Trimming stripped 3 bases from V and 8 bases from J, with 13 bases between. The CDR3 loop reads CASSHDPGDGYTF. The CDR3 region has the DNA TGCGCCAGCAGCCATGACCCGGGCGACGGCTACACCTTC.

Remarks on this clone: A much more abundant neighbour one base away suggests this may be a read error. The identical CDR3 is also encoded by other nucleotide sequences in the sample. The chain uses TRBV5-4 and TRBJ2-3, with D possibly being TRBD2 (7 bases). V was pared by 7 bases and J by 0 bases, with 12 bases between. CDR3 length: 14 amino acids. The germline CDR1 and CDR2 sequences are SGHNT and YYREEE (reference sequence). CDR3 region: CASRGAQSTDTQYF. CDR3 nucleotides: TGTGCCAGCCGGGGGGCCCAGAGCACAGATACGCAGTATTTT.

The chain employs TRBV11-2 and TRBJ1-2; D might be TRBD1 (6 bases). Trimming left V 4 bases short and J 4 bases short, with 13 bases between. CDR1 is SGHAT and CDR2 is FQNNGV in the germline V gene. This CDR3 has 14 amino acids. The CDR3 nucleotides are TGTGCCAGCAGCTCGACAGGAGTCCTCTATGGCTACACCTTC. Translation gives CASSSTGVLYGYTF.

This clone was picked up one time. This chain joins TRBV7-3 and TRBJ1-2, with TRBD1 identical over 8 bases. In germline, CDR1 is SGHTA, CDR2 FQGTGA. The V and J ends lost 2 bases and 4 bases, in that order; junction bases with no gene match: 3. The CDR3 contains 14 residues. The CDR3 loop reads CASSLSGGGYGYTF. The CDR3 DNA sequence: TGTGCCAGCAGCTTATCAGGGGGCGGCTATGGCTACACCTTC.

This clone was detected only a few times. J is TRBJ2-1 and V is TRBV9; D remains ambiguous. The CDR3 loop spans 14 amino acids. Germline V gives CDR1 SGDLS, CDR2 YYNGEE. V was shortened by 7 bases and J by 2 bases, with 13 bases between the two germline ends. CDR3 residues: CASSQYGTYNEQFF. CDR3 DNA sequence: TGTGCCAGCTCCCAGTATGGTACCTACAATGAGCAGTTCTTC.

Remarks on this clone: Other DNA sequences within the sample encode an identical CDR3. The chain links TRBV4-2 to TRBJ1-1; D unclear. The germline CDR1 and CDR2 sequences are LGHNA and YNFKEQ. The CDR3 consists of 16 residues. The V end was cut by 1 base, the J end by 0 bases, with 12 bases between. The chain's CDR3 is CASSQGGEGMNTEAFF. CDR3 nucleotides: TGTGCCAGCAGCCAAGGCGGGGAAGGGATGAACACTGAAGCTTTCTTT.

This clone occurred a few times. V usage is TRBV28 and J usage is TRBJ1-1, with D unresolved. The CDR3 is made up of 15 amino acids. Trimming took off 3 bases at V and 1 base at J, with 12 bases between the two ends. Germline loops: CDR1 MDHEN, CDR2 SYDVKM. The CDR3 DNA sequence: TGTGCCAGCAGTTTTGGTATGTGGGCGAACACTGAAGCTTTCTTT. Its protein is CASSFGMWANTEAFF.

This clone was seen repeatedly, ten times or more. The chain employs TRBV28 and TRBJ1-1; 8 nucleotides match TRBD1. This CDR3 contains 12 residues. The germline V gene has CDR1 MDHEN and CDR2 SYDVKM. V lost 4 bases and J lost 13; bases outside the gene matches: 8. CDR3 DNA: TGTGCCAGCAGTTCGGACAGGGTTAAAGGTTTCTTT. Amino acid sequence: CASSSDRVKGFF.

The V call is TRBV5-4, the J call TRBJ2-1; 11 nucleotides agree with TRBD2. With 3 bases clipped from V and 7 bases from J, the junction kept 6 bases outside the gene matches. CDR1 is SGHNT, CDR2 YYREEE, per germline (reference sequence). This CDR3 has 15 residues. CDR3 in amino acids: CASSSTSGEGNEQFF. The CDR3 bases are TGTGCCAGCAGCTCGACTAGCGGGGAGGGGAATGAGCAGTTCTTC.

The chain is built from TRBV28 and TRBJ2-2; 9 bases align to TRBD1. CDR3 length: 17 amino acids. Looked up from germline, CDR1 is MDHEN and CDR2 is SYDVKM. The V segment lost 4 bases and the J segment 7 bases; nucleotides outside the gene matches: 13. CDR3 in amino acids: CASSSEGTGSRNGELFF. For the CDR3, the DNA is TGTGCCAGCAGTTCCGAGGGGACAGGGAGTCGGAACGGGGAGCTGTTTTTT.

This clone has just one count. The CDR3 nucleotides are TGTGCCTGGAGTTCTATGGCTAATCAGCCCCAGCATTTT. Its protein product is CAWSSMANQPQHF. The chain couples TRBV30 to TRBJ1-5, with D hard to call. Germline V gene lookup returns CDR1 GTSNPN and CDR2 SVGIG (reference sequence). CDR3 length: 13 amino acids. The ends were cut back, 2 bases at V and 4 bases at J, with 9 bases in the middle.

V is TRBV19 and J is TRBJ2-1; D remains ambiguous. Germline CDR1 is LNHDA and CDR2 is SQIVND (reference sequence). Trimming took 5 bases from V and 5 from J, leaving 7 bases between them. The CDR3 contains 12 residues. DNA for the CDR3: TGTGCCAGTAGTTTACCAGACAATGAGCAGTTCTTC. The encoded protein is CASSLPDNEQFF.

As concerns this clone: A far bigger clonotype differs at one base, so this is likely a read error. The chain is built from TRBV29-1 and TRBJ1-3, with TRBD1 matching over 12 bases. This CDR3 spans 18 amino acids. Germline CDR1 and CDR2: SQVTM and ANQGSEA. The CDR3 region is CSLEGTGGQQGSGNTIYF. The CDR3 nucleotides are TGCAGCCTTGAGGGGACAGGGGGCCAACAGGGCTCTGGAAACACCATATATTTT. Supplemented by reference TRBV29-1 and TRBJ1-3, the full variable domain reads SAVISQKPSRDICQRGTSLTIQCQVDSQVTMMFWYRQQPGQSLTLIATANQGSEATYESGFVIDKFPISRPNLTFSTLTVSNMSPEDSSIYLCSLEGTGGQQGSGNTIYFGEGSWLTVV.

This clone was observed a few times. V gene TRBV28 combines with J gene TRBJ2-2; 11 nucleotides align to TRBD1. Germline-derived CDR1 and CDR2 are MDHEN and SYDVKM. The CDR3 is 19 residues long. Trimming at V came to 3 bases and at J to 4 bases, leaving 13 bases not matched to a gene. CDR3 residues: CASSFQPGQGEVGTGELFF. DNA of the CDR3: TGTGCCAGCAGTTTTCAGCCGGGACAGGGGGAGGTCGGCACCGGGGAGCTGTTTTTT.

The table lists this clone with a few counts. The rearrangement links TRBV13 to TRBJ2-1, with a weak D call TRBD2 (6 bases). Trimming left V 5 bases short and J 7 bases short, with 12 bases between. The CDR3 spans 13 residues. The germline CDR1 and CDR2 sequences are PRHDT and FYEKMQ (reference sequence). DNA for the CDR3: TGTGCCAGCAGCCGGCGGGCGGGGAATGAGCAGTTCTTC. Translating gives CASSRRAGNEQFF. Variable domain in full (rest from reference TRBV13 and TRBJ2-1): AAGVIQSPRHLIKEKRETATLKCYPIPRHDTVYWYQQGPGQDPQFLISFYEKMQSDKGSIPDRFSAQQFSDYHSELNMSSLELGDSALYFCASSRRAGNEQFFGPGTRLTVL.

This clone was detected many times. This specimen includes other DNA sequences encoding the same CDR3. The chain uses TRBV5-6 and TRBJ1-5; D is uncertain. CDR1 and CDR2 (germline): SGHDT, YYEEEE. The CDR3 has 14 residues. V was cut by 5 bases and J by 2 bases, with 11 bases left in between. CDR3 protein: CASSSLRGNQPQHF. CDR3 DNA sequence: TGTGCCAGCAGTTCCCTCCGCGGCAATCAGCCCCAGCATTTT.

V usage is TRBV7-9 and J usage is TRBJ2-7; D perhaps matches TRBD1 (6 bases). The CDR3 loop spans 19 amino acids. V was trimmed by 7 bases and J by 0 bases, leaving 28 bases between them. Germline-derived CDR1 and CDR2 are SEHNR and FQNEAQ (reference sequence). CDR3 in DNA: TGTGCCAGCACCCACGAAAGAGGCAGGGGTCCTCTCCCCTCCTACGAGCAGTACTTC. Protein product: CASTHERGRGPLPSYEQYF.

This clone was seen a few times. In DNA form, the CDR3 reads TGCGCCAGCAGCTTGGGGTTAGCGGGTAGACAAGAGACCCAGTACTTC. Its protein is CASSLGLAGRQETQYF. The V gene is TRBV5-1, the J gene TRBJ2-5; 7 bases agree with TRBD2. This CDR3 region has 16 residues. In germline, CDR1 is SGHRS, CDR2 YFSETQ. The V gene end was trimmed by 0 bases and the J gene end by 2 bases; junction bases not matched to a gene: 7.